What follows are 14 T cell receptor beta chains derived from one specimen sequenced in a study of monozygotic twins with inflammatory bowel disease (dated by TCRdb to between 2017 and 2020). Receptor amplification or capture employed 5' RACE. Sequencing took place on an Illumina HiSeq 2500. TCRdb reprocessed the reads; each CDR3 protein sequence makes one entry, and DNA is unavailable. The sample's own table lists about 160,000 distinct CDR3 sequences. The top ten clonotypes cover 2.4% of the sample. Sequencing was performed on blood. Receptor source: a human donor with ulcerative colitis or Crohn's disease, or a healthy co-twin of an affected twin (not recorded which).

The CDR3 sequence is CASSLPGQETQYF. The chain is built from TRBV5-5 and TRBJ2-5; the D call from TCRdb, TRBD1, cannot be confirmed without DNA. Germline loops: CDR1 SGHKS, CDR2 YYEKEE (reference sequence). The CDR3 totals 13 residues.

This chain connects TRBV20-1 to TRBJ1-1; no DNA is available, so the TRBD1 call from TCRdb remains unchecked. This CDR3 has 14 amino acids. In germline, CDR1 is DFQATT, CDR2 SNEGSKA (reference sequence). This chain's CDR3 is CSARDTGLNTEAFF.

The J gene is TRBJ2-7, the V gene TRBV7-9; the D gene TCRdb calls, TRBD2, cannot be checked with no DNA. The CDR3 runs to 14 residues. Germline CDR1 is SEHNR and CDR2 is FQNEAQ (reference sequence). The CDR3 loop reads CASASWSFGEEQYF. The variable domain in full, completed from reference TRBV7-9 and TRBJ2-7, reads DTGVSQNPRHKITKRGQNVTFRCDPISEHNRLYWYRQTLGQGPEFLTYFQNEAQLEKSRLLSDRFSAERPKGSFSTLEIQRTEQGDSAMYLCASASWSFGEEQYFGPGTRLTVT.

J is TRBJ2-1 and V is TRBV20-1; TCRdb lists TRBD1, though no DNA is available to test this call. The germline V gene has CDR1 DFQATT and CDR2 SNEGSKA (reference sequence). The length of the CDR3 is 16 residues. The CDR3 protein is CSAITPGGVGYNEQFF.

This chain links TRBV7-9 with TRBJ2-1; TCRdb reports TRBD2, a call that lacks DNA to check it against. The CDR3 runs 16 residues. The germline V gene encodes CDR1 SEHNR and CDR2 FQNEAQ (reference sequence). This CDR3 reads CASSSPGLGVYNEQFF.

CDR3 residues: CSAENPGQGAEDTQYF. The rearrangement links TRBV20-1 to TRBJ2-3; the TCRdb D gene call, TRBD1, has no DNA to confirm it. Looked up from germline, CDR1 is DFQATT and CDR2 is SNEGSKA (reference sequence). This CDR3 comprises 16 residues.

The chain has TRBV30 and TRBJ1-2; TCRdb's D gene call, TRBD1, goes unchecked for lack of DNA. This CDR3 is built from 12 residues. The germline CDR1 and CDR2 sequences are GTSNPN and SVGIG (reference sequence). This chain's CDR3 is CASKQGSGGYTF. The full variable domain, completed using reference TRBV30 and TRBJ1-2, is SQTIHQWPATLVQPVGSPLSLECTVEGTSNPNLYWYRQAAGRGLQLLFYSVGIGQISSEVPQNLSASRPQDRQFILSSKKLLLSDSGFYLCASKQGSGGYTFGSGTRLTVV.

This chain joins TRBV7-3 and TRBJ2-3. The germline gives CDR1 SGHTA, CDR2 FQGTGA. The CDR3 contains 14 residues. This CDR3 reads CASSFDPSTDTQYF.

The chain's CDR3 is CASSEATPGQGDGANVLTF. The chain couples TRBV7-6 to TRBJ2-6; TCRdb's D call, TRBD1, is unchecked because there is no DNA. There are 19 residues in the CDR3. The germline V gene encodes CDR1 SGHVS and CDR2 FNYEAQ. The variable domain in full, with the rest retrieved from reference TRBV7-6 and TRBJ2-6, is GAGVSQSPRYKVTKRGQDVALRCDPISGHVSLYWYRQALGQGPEFLTYFNYEAQQDKSGLPNDRFSAERPEGSISTLTIQRTEQRDSAMYRCASSEATPGQGDGANVLTFGAGSRLTVL.

The V and J genes are TRBV25-1 and TRBJ2-3; absent DNA, TCRdb's TRBD2 call cannot be checked. Germline CDR1 is MGHDK and CDR2 is SYGVNS. The CDR3 is made up of 14 amino acids. The CDR3 loop is CASSDSGGTDTQYF.

The rearrangement links TRBV20-1 to TRBJ1-5. Germline-derived CDR1 and CDR2 are DFQATT and SNEGSKA (reference sequence). The CDR3 length is 15 residues. CDR3: CSALEGHGINQPQHF.

The V call is TRBV5-1, the J call TRBJ2-1; TCRdb returns TRBD2, unconfirmable since there is no DNA. In germline, CDR1 is SGHRS, CDR2 YFSETQ. This CDR3 spans 19 amino acids. The CDR3 is CASSPVGLAGGDSYNEQFF.

CDR3 loop: CSASHLRSYNEQFF. V is TRBV20-1 and J is TRBJ2-1. The germline CDR1 and CDR2 sequences are DFQATT and SNEGSKA (reference sequence). CDR3 length equals 14 residues.

The V and J genes are TRBV24-1 and TRBJ1-5; TCRdb picks TRBD1, but there is no DNA to check that call. The CDR3 extends over 14 amino acids. From germline, CDR1 is KGHDR and CDR2 SFDVKD. CDR3 residues: CATSDPTGDQPQHF.